These 21 T cell receptor beta chains share one sample of origin, sequenced in a study of T cells in Graves' hyperthyroidism and ophthalmopathy. Using RNA transcripts as the source, TCR beta CDR3 regions were amplified. HTBI primers were the set used in a first-round RT-PCR of the TCR CDR3. TCRdb re-called the multiplex PCR reads through MiXCR, storing one row per CDR3 protein. The repertoire has more than 500,000 distinct CDR3 sequences, 40% to 50% of them found once; the top ten carry about 40%. The specimen was peripheral blood or thyroid tissue (not recorded which). All receptors come from an adult woman with Graves' disease, either hyperthyroidism or ophthalmopathy (not recorded which).

The chain carries TRBV2 and TRBJ1-1; D is possibly TRBD1 (5 bases). Germline V gene sequence: CDR1 SNHLY, CDR2 FYNNEI. This CDR3 spans 11 amino acids. Deletions cut 5 bases from V and 10 bases from J, with 11 bases between. The CDR3 DNA reads as TGTGCCAGCAGTTTCCGGGGGTTAGCTTTCTTT. This encodes CASSFRGLAFF.

This clonotype was seen only once. The chain employs TRBV5-1 and TRBJ2-7; unclear D gene. This CDR3 region has 13 residues. Between the trimmed V and J ends, which lost 10 bases and 1 base, there was a span of 15 bases. Germline V gene lookup returns CDR1 SGHRS and CDR2 YFSETQ. The CDR3 DNA reads TGCGCCGGGTCTGGGCCTCCATCCTACGAGCAGTACTTC. It specifies CAGSGPPSYEQYF.

This clonotype came up many times. The V call is TRBV2, the J call TRBJ1-1; D ambiguous. Germline values: CDR1 SNHLY, CDR2 FYNNEI. The CDR3 is made up of 13 amino acids. V was trimmed by 6 bases and J by 3 bases, leaving 11 bases between them. CDR3 amino acids: CASSFEVDTEAFF. The CDR3 DNA sequence: TGTGCCAGCAGCTTCGAAGTGGACACTGAAGCTTTCTTT.

This clonotype showed up just a few times. This rearrangement joins TRBV10-3 to TRBJ2-2; 7 positions agree with TRBD1. Germline V gives CDR1 ENHRY, CDR2 SYGVKD. The CDR3 runs 15 residues. The trim removed 2 bases at V and 5 bases at J, leaving 5 bases unmatched. This chain's CDR3 is CAISEDRAITGELFF. DNA for the CDR3: TGTGCCATCAGTGAGGACAGGGCCATTACCGGGGAGCTGTTTTTT.

V is TRBV7-9 and J is TRBJ2-6; possibly TRBD1 for D (5 bases). Germline V gives CDR1 SEHNR, CDR2 FQNEAQ (reference sequence). V gave up 7 bases and J gave up 0 bases, with 13 bases separating them. The length of the CDR3 is 16 residues. CDR3 nucleotides: TGTGCCAGCAATAAGGGGTACGACTCTGGGGCCAACGTCCTGACTTTC. This codes for CASNKGYDSGANVLTF.

The gene calls are TRBV11-2 and TRBJ2-2; TRBD2 matches at 10 bases. Germline trimming cut 2 bases from V and 9 bases from J; bases unmatched to any gene: 6. The germline gives CDR1 SGHAT, CDR2 FQNNGV. This CDR3 has 15 residues. CDR3 bases: TGTGCCAGCAGCTTATCCCTAGCGGGAGCGCGGGAGCTGTTTTTT. This encodes CASSLSLAGARELFF.

This clonotype was seen repeatedly, ten times or more. The chain couples TRBV4-2 to TRBJ1-1; D is perhaps TRBD1 (6 bases). The V end lost 4 bases, the J end lost 1 base, and 16 bases lay between the germline ends. CDR3 length: 16 residues. Germline CDR1 is LGHNA and CDR2 is YNFKEQ. The chain's CDR3 is CASSPRGPPPNTEAFF. The CDR3 bases are TGTGCCAGCAGCCCCAGGGGCCCCCCACCGAACACTGAAGCTTTCTTT.

The count of this clonotype is one. One junction end disagrees with the germline gene, perhaps due to a read error. The gene calls are TRBV12-3 or TRBV12-4 and TRBJ1-6; D is unresolved. The CDR3 contains 9 residues. CDR3 bases: TGTGCCAGCAGTAAAAGACCCGGATTT. Its translation: CASSKRPGF.

In this sample, this clonotype turned up a few times. This may be a read error: a much more frequent sequence differs by one nucleotide. The CDR3 DNA reads as TGCGCCAGCGGGGGTTTGGGGGCGGACGGGCAGTACTTC. Its translation: CASGGLGADGQYF. The chain links TRBV10-2 to TRBJ2-7; TRBD1 is a possible D gene (6 bases). This CDR3 has 13 amino acids. Germline CDR1 and CDR2: WSHSY and SAAADI. V lost 8 bases and J 9 bases, leaving 20 bases between the germline ends.

The sample holds many counts of this clonotype. At one boundary the junction diverges from the germline segment, which might be a read error. The rearrangement uses TRBV27 and TRBJ1-1, with TRBD1 matching 8 bases. Germline V gene sequence: CDR1 MNHEY, CDR2 SMNVEV (reference sequence). This CDR3 comprises 13 residues. This chain's CDR3 is CASSLGQGAEAFF. DNA for the CDR3: TGCGCCAGCAGCTTGGGGCAGGGGGCGGAAGCTTTCTTT.

This clonotype has a count of ten or more. V gene TRBV12-3 or TRBV12-4 combines with J gene TRBJ2-7; TRBD1 aligns across 7 bases. V lost 5 bases, J lost 3 bases, and 10 bases stayed unmatched. This CDR3 comprises 15 residues. The CDR3 loop is CASSLTWDRNYEQYF. The DNA for the CDR3 is TGTGCCAGCAGTCTGACATGGGACAGAAACTACGAGCAGTACTTC.

This rearrangement joins TRBV10-3 to TRBJ1-1; TRBD1 matches 8 bases. This CDR3 is built from 12 residues. Losses at the gene ends were 6 bases for V and 11 bases for J; bases not matched to a gene: 8. Looked up from germline, CDR1 is ENHRY and CDR2 is SYGVKD. CDR3: CAIRDNRGMAFF. In nucleotides, the CDR3 is TGTGCCATCAGAGATAACAGGGGGATGGCTTTCTTT.

This clonotype appeared a single time. The V and J genes are TRBV11-2 and TRBJ2-7, with 7 bases identical to TRBD2. CDR1 is SGHAT, CDR2 FQNNGV, per germline. V shed 0 bases and J 6 bases; nucleotides not matched to a gene: 20. This CDR3 has 19 amino acids. The CDR3 region is CASSLEPPLVPSGNCEQYF. The CDR3 DNA follows: TGTGCCAGCAGCTTAGAACCCCCCCTCGTCCCAAGCGGGAACTGCGAGCAGTACTTC. The variable domain in full, completed from reference TRBV11-2 and TRBJ2-7, reads EAGVAQSPRYKIIEKRQSVAFWCNPISGHATLYWYQQILGQGPKLLIQFQNNGVVDDSQLPKDRFSAERLKGVDSTLKIQPAKLEDSAVYLCASSLEPPLVPSGNCEQYFGPGTRLTVT.

This clonotype was recorded at least ten times. This chain connects TRBV6-2 or TRBV6-3 to TRBJ1-5, with a tentative D call TRBD1 (5 bases). Germline CDR1 is MNHEY and CDR2 is SVGEGT. V was trimmed by 2 bases and J by 2 bases, leaving 16 bases between them. The CDR3 spans 17 residues. The CDR3 coding sequence is TGTGCCAGCAGTTACGGCAGGAGGGGTTATCGCAATCAGCCCCAGCATTTT. Translating it yields CASSYGRRGYRNQPQHF.

For this clonotype: This may be a read error, as it is one base from a much larger clone. This sequence joins TRBV5-4 and TRBJ2-7, with TRBD2 identical over 7 bases. The CDR3 has 14 residues. Looked up from germline, CDR1 is SGHNT and CDR2 is YYREEE (reference sequence). CDR3 residues: CGSSPTSDLDEQYF. The CDR3 region has the DNA TGTGGCAGCAGTCCCACTAGCGACTTAGACGAGCAGTACTTC.

The J gene is TRBJ2-7, the V gene TRBV13, with 8 bases lining up with TRBD2. The CDR3 covers 13 residues. Germline CDR1 and CDR2: PRHDT and FYEKMQ (reference sequence). This chain's CDR3 is CAQSGSHGDEQYF. As DNA, the CDR3 is TGTGCTCAAAGCGGGAGTCACGGGGACGAGCAGTACTTC. Variable domain in full (rest from reference TRBV13 and TRBJ2-7): AAGVIQSPRHLIKEKRETATLKCYPIPRHDTVYWYQQGPGQDPQFLISFYEKMQSDKGSIPDRFSAQQFSDYHSELNMSSLELGDSALYFCAQSGSHGDEQYFGPGTRLTVT.

This clonotype was picked up many times. This chain connects TRBV20-1 to TRBJ2-7; TRBD1 matches at 7 bases. Germline loops: CDR1 DFQATT, CDR2 SNEGSKA (reference sequence). The V segment lost 6 bases and the J segment 1 base; nucleotides outside the gene matches: 3. This CDR3 contains 12 residues. The CDR3 region has the DNA TGCAGTGCGACGGGACAGTCCTACGAGCAGTACTTC. Protein product: CSATGQSYEQYF.

Only a few counts were recorded for this clonotype. The gene calls are TRBV10-3 and TRBJ1-1; the D gene is possibly TRBD1 (5 bases). This CDR3 contains 13 residues. Germline loops: CDR1 ENHRY, CDR2 SYGVKD. V was pared by 6 bases and J by 4 bases, with 12 bases between. The CDR3 here is CAISRQSFTEAFF. CDR3 sequence (DNA): TGTGCCATCAGCAGACAGAGCTTCACTGAAGCTTTCTTT.

CDR3 DNA: TGCAGTGCTTCCCTCAGGGAGAACACTGAAGCTTTCTTT. It translates to CSASLRENTEAFF. This chain links TRBV20-1 with TRBJ1-1; a weak D match, TRBD1 (5 bases). The CDR3 runs 13 residues. V lost 5 bases and J 1 base, leaving 11 bases between the germline ends. The germline V gene encodes CDR1 DFQATT and CDR2 SNEGSKA (reference sequence).

The chain carries TRBV7-8 and TRBJ2-5; D may match TRBD1 or TRBD2 (5 bases each). This CDR3 contains 16 residues. From germline, CDR1 is SGHVS and CDR2 FQNEAQ. The ends were cut back, 1 base at V and 2 bases at J, with 14 bases in the middle. The DNA for the CDR3 is TGTGCCAGCAGCTTAGGTCCATTGGGACGACAAGAGACCCAGTACTTC. This translates into CASSLGPLGRQETQYF. Supplemented by reference TRBV7-8 and TRBJ2-5, the full variable domain reads GAGVSQSPRYKVAKRGQDVALRCDPISGHVSLFWYQQALGQGPEFLTYFQNEAQLDKSGLPSDRFFAERPEGSVSTLKIQRTQQEDSAVYLCASSLGPLGRQETQYFGPGTRLLVL.

This clonotype appeared once. This could be a read error, since a much larger clone is one nucleotide away. Here the CDR3 DNA reads TGCGCCAGCAGCTTTCCCGGGACTAGCGCGGAGACCCAGCACTTC. It is translated as CASSFPGTSAETQHF. This sequence joins TRBV5-1 and TRBJ2-5; 10 nucleotides align to TRBD2. The CDR3 runs to 15 residues. Per the germline V gene, CDR1 is SGHRS and CDR2 is YFSETQ.